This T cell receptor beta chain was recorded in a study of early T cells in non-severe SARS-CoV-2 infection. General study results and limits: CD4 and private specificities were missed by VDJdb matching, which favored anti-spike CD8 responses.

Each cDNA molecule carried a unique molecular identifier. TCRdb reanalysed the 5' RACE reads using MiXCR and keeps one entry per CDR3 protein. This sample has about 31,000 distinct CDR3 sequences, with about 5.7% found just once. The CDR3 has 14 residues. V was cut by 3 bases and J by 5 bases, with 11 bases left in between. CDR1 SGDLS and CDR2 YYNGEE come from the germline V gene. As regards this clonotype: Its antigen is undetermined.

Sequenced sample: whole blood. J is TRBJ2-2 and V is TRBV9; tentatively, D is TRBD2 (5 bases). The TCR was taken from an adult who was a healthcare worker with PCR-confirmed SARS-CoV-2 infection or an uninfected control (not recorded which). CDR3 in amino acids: CASSAELGTGELFF. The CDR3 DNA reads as TGTGCCAGCAGCGCTGAACTAGGGACCGGGGAGCTGTTTTTT.